This entry is about one T cell receptor beta chain. The germline V gene has CDR1 MNHNS and CDR2 SASEGT. CDR3 size: 13 residues. V lost 7 bases, J lost 0 bases, and 6 bases lay in between. The entry originates in a study of somatic mutations in cytotoxic T cells in rheumatoid arthritis. Across the whole study: Flow sorting at nearly 100% purity was applied to some V beta antibody-stained T-cell populations, which included V beta1+ cells sequenced for TCRB.

Separation of CD4+ and CD8+ cells was performed by positive magnetic bead selection, and purity was verified by flow cytometry. Clones were read by immunoSEQ multiplex PCR, and TCRdb kept only the in-frame ones, dropping some. The sample lists 16,000 or so clones, roughly 79% occurring once. This TCR derives from an adult with rheumatoid arthritis. Sequenced: CD8+ T cells sorted from blood. The genes are TRBV6-1 and TRBJ1-4; D not certain. The CDR3 nucleotides read TGTGCCAGCACAAGGACAACTAATGAAAAACTGTTTTTT. The encoded protein is CASTRTTNEKLFF.